Sequencing of this T cell receptor beta chain was carried out in a study of blood T cell repertoires in COVID-19. At the level of the study: There were acute and convalescent COVID-19 samples, and they came from the United States, Italy and Spain.

Assay: immunoSEQ multiplex PCR; the TCRdb copy retains only in-frame clones and omits some. The table lists fewer than 120,000 clones, roughly 85% of them singletons. Sequences were obtained from peripheral blood. The sequence was obtained from a woman aged 80 or over with active or convalescent COVID-19.

The CDR3 reads CASSDQGISGGELFF. CDR3 bases: TGTGCCAGCAGCGATCAAGGGATAAGCGGCGGGGAGCTGTTTTTT. J is TRBJ2-2 and V is TRBV7-3; the D gene is possibly TRBD2 (5 bases). This CDR3 comprises 15 residues. Germline V lookup: CDR1 SGHTA, CDR2 FQGTGA. V lost 5 bases and J 7 bases, leaving 17 bases between the germline ends.